This T cell receptor beta chain was sequenced during a study of cytomegalovirus exposure and HLA in healthy donors. The V gene lost 7 bases and the J gene lost 0 bases, with 10 bases spanning the gap. The CDR3 has 13 residues. The germline CDR1 and CDR2 sequences are SGHTA and FQGNSA. Use of 60 Vbeta and 13 Jbeta primers characterized the PCR. Using immunoSEQ multiplex PCR, the repertoire was profiled, and TCRdb retains in-frame clones only, with some absent. In total, the table holds about 160,000 clones. The study's findings and limits: Later analysis suggested links between common viral pathogens and several top significant clusters. Among TCR beta chains of equal frequency, HLA-associated ones were more clonally expanded in a later analysis.

Notes on this clone: Its antigen remains unidentified.

The receptor's source is a woman in her sixties or seventies in good health and CMV-seronegative. This rearrangement joins TRBV7-2 to TRBJ2-7, with no clear D. The sample comprised PBMCs. The CDR3 here is CASTKESSYEQYF. The CDR3 nucleotides read TGTGCCAGCACGAAGGAGAGCTCCTACGAGCAGTACTTC.